This T cell receptor (beta chain) stems from a study of blood T cell repertoires in COVID-19. This table comes from immunoSEQ multiplex PCR, and its TCRdb copy is limited to in-frame clones, with some not included. This sample has some 290,000 clones, with roughly 83% found just once. V lost 6 bases and J 3 bases, leaving 12 bases between the germline ends. The CDR3 runs to 14 residues. Germline CDR1 MDHEN, CDR2 SYDVKM. Source material: peripheral blood. This receptor was identified in a man in his sixties who had recovered from COVID-19. V gene TRBV28 combines with J gene TRBJ2-1; a possible D gene is TRBD1 (6 bases). CDR3 nucleotide sequence: TGTGCCAGCAGCCGGCCCAGGGGCTACAATGAGCAGTTCTTC. Translation: CASSRPRGYNEQFF.